This TCR beta chain originates from a study of PD-L1 blockade in urothelial cancer. The wider study: Patients, treated from about 2014 onward, received atezolizumab 1,200 mg intravenously every 3 weeks. Peripheral blood specimens exhibited a median yield of around 130,000 T cells.

Enrolled patients showed locally advanced or metastatic urothelial carcinoma. Assay used: immunoSEQ multiplex PCR; TCRdb lists only in-frame clones, some missing. The sample lists approximately 15,000 clones, 75% to 90% occurring once. The CDR3 is 16 amino acids. Regarding this clone: Its antigen is undetermined.

Regarding the study as a whole: Pretreatment blood TCR clonality under the median forecast improved survival.

The origin of this receptor is a man between 50 and 59 years old with urothelial cancer. The sequencing used PBMCs, collected around atezolizumab (anti-PD-L1) treatment. This chain links TRBV21-1 with TRBJ1-1; the D segment call TRBD1 is taken from the table without a DNA check. TRBV21-1 is shown as a pseudogene. CDR3 DNA sequence: TGTGCCAGCAGCAAAGGAAACAGGGATGCGGGCACTGAAGCTTTCTTT. Its protein is CASSKGNRDAGTEAFF.